Listed below are T cell receptor beta chains from one sample, sequenced in a study of blood T cell repertoires in COVID-19. This table comes from immunoSEQ multiplex PCR, and its TCRdb copy is limited to in-frame clones, with some not included. This table holds about 280,000 clones, around nine tenths found once. The sequencing sample was made of peripheral blood. The receptors stem from a middle-aged woman who had recovered from COVID-19. The CDR3 runs from the conserved cysteine through the conserved F or W. A D gene is named only where the DNA matches it firmly. Not all rows give a size; the values are once, few, many and, for expanded clones, a class.

CDR3 | DNA | J | size | D | V
CAWSVPGGTEAFF | TGTGCCTGGAGTGTTCCGGGTGGGACTGAAGCTTTCTTT | TRBJ1-1 | . | . | TRBV30
CASSPGTVEQFF | TGTGCCAGCAGCCCCGGGACAGTAGAGCAGTTCTTC | TRBJ2-1 | once | TRBD1 | TRBV6-2/TRBV6-3
CATSSGEGVLVETQYF | TGTGCCACCAGCTCGGGGGAGGGGGTTTTGGTCGAGACCCAGTACTTC | TRBJ2-5 | . | . | TRBV15
CASSYGAGVNTEAFF | TGTGCCAGCAGCTACGGGGCCGGAGTGAACACTGAAGCTTTCTTT | TRBJ1-1 | once | . | TRBV6-5
CASSLWVGGANEKLFF | TGTGCCAGCAGCTTGTGGGTAGGGGGAGCTAATGAAAAACTGTTTTTT | TRBJ1-4 | . | . | TRBV7-6
CASSFGAGSYEQYF | TGTGCCAGCAGCTTCGGAGCGGGAAGCTACGAGCAGTACTTC | TRBJ2-7 | . | TRBD2 | TRBV11-2
CASSQGLVGETQYF | TGTGCCAGCAGCCAAGGACTAGTCGGAGAGACCCAGTACTTC | TRBJ2-5 | . | . | TRBV3-1/TRBV3-2
CASSFVTGIGSPYEQYF | TGTGCCAGCAGCTTCGTGACCGGGATAGGGTCCCCTTACGAGCAGTACTTC | TRBJ2-7 | . | . | TRBV5-4
CASSLRPPSLWGTDTQYF | TGTGCCAGCAGTTTACGCCCCCCTAGCCTTTGGGGCACAGATACGCAGTATTTT | TRBJ2-3 | . | . | TRBV28
CATGTGGNTGELFF | TGTGCAACCGGGACAGGGGGCAACACCGGGGAGCTGTTTTTT | TRBJ2-2 | . | TRBD1 | TRBV14
CASSQGIGAGPTYEQYF | TGCGCCAGCAGCCAAGGTATTGGAGCGGGTCCTACTTACGAGCAGTACTTC | TRBJ2-7 | . | . | TRBV4-1
CASSLLAGGETDTQYF | TGTGCCAGCAGCTTATTAGCGGGAGGGGAGACAGATACGCAGTATTTT | TRBJ2-3 | . | TRBD2 | TRBV7-9
CASSLDWLGGRDEQFF | TGCGCCAGCAGCTTGGATTGGCTTGGCGGGAGAGATGAGCAGTTCTTC | TRBJ2-1 | once | TRBD2 | TRBV5-1
CASSPGLAGGFEQFF | TGTGCCAGCAGCCCCGGACTAGCGGGAGGCTTTGAGCAGTTCTTC | TRBJ2-1 | . | TRBD2 | TRBV6-5
CAIKRGAGAMNTGELFF | TGTGCCATCAAGAGAGGGGCAGGGGCTATGAACACCGGGGAGCTGTTTTTT | TRBJ2-2 | once | . | TRBV28
CASSPGSYEQYF | TGTGCCAGCAGTCCAGGCTCCTACGAGCAGTACTTC | TRBJ2-7 | . | . | TRBV12-3/TRBV12-4
CASSELRTDTQYF | TGTGCCAGCAGCGAACTCAGGACAGATACGCAGTATTTT | TRBJ2-3 | . | . | TRBV11-2
CASTEDRGTYEQYF | TGTGCCAGCACCGAGGACAGGGGTACCTACGAGCAGTACTTC | TRBJ2-7 | . | TRBD1 | TRBV28
CASSSGQGDQPQHF | TGTGCCAGCAGCTCCGGACAGGGGGATCAGCCCCAGCATTTT | TRBJ1-5 | . | TRBD1 | TRBV7-9
CASSQPTGSTEAFF | TGTGCCAGCAGCCAACCAACAGGGAGCACTGAAGCTTTCTTT | TRBJ1-1 | . | . | TRBV3-1/TRBV3-2
CASSPGTGWNTGELFF | TGTGCCAGCAGCCCCGGGACAGGTTGGAACACCGGGGAGCTGTTTTTT | TRBJ2-2 | . | TRBD1 | TRBV5-4
CASSPDRGAISYEQYF | TGTGCCAGCAGCCCGGACAGGGGGGCTATATCCTACGAGCAGTACTTC | TRBJ2-7 | . | TRBD1 | TRBV5-4
CASSPGLRGNQPQHF | TGTGCCAGCTCCCCCGGGTTGAGGGGCAATCAGCCCCAGCATTTT | TRBJ1-5 | . | . | TRBV19
CASSLTSVAKNIQYF | TGTGCCAGCAGCCTGACTAGCGTGGCCAAAAACATTCAGTACTTC | TRBJ2-4 | . | TRBD2 | TRBV6-5
CASSEIHISYEQYF | TGCGCCAGCAGTGAGATACACATCTCCTACGAGCAGTACTTC | TRBJ2-7 | . | . | TRBV10-2
CASSPSLSYNSPLHF | TGTGCCAGCTCACCATCTCTGTCCTATAATTCACCCCTCCACTTT | TRBJ1-6 | . | . | TRBV18
CASSAAAGGPSGELFF | TGCGCCAGCAGCGCGGCAGCGGGAGGCCCCTCCGGGGAGCTGTTTTTT | TRBJ2-2 | . | TRBD2 | TRBV5-1
CASSPRQGAGAEAFF | TGTGCCAGCAGCCCGAGACAGGGGGCAGGTGCTGAAGCTTTCTTT | TRBJ1-1 | . | TRBD1 | TRBV9
CASSYYTGEAETQYF | TGTGCCAGCAGCTACTACACGGGGGAAGCAGAGACCCAGTACTTC | TRBJ2-5 | . | . | TRBV7-2
CASSGLAAAEGAFF | TGTGCCAGCAGCGGACTGGCGGCAGCCGAGGGAGCTTTCTTT | TRBJ1-1 | . | . | TRBV2
CASSLEGIGSYGYTF | TGTGCCAGCAGCTTGGAGGGGATCGGATCGTATGGCTACACCTTC | TRBJ1-2 | . | . | TRBV11-1
CASSPRTGALGVYEQYF | TGTGCCAGCAGTCCACGGACAGGGGCACTAGGCGTCTACGAGCAGTACTTC | TRBJ2-7 | . | TRBD1 | TRBV6-6
CASSPNGQGTYGYTF | TGTGCCAGCAGCCCGAATGGACAGGGAACGTATGGCTACACCTTC | TRBJ1-2 | . | TRBD1 | TRBV3-1/TRBV3-2